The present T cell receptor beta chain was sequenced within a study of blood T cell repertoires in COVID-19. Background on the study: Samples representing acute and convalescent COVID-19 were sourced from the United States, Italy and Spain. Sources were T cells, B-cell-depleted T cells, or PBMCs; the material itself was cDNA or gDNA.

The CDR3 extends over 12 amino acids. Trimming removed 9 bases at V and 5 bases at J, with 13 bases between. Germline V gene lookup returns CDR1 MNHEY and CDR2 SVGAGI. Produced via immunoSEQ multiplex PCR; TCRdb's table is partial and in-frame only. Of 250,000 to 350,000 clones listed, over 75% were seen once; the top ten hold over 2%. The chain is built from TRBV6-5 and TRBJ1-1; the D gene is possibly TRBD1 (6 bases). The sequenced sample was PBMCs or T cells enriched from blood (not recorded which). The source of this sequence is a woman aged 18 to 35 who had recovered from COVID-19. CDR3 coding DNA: TGTGCCAGTCTGGGGGCTAGAACTGAAGCTTTCTTT. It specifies CASLGARTEAFF.